The clone carrying this T cell receptor beta chain has just a few counts. The CDR3 sequence is 14 residues long. The germline V gene has CDR1 SQVTM and CDR2 ANQGSEA. V lost 4 bases to trimming and J lost 5 bases, with 15 bases between them. The sample belongs to a study of blood T cells in healthy people across ages. A second PCR of roughly 6 to 12 cycles used a sample-barcoded 5' primer and a J-beta primer mix. TCRdb independently ran MiXCR on the 5' RACE reads; one entry per CDR3 protein. The sample has around 700,000 distinct CDR3 sequences; 20% to 25% are singletons. This sample was also put to use in a study of T cells of mothers and their children. That work adds: Slightly higher, non-significant overlap characterized related mother-child pairs relative to unrelated pairs. There were no persistent microchimeric T cell clones detected.

This TCR was sampled from a boy younger than 18 in good health. The rearrangement uses TRBV29-1 and TRBJ2-1; D is perhaps TRBD2 (5 bases). What was sequenced was blood. The CDR3 nucleotides read TGCAGCGTTGTGGGGAGAATGGTCCACAATGAGCAGTTCTTC. It codes for CSVVGRMVHNEQFF.